The 32 T cell receptor beta chains in this list originate from one sample, sequenced in a study of blood T cell repertoires in COVID-19. This table comes from immunoSEQ multiplex PCR, and its TCRdb copy is limited to in-frame clones, with some not included. This repertoire shows approximately 75,000 clones, 65% to 85% found once; its top ten account for more than 10%. Sequenced sample: peripheral blood. These receptors came from a man aged 50-60 years with COVID-19, enrolled during active disease.

This chain uses TRBV12-3 or TRBV12-4 with TRBJ1-1; 8 positions agree with TRBD1. The CDR3 is 12 amino acids. V shed 0 bases, J shed 14 bases, and the junction held 5 bases outside the gene matches. This CDR3 reads CASSLARDRSFF. The CDR3 DNA is TGTGCCAGCAGTTTAGCGAGGGACAGGTCGTTCTTT.

The genes are TRBV4-3 and TRBJ2-7; 9 bases are shared with TRBD1. The CDR3 is 15 residues long. J lost 1 base, V lost 4 bases, and 5 bases had no gene match. Germline-derived CDR1 and CDR2 are LGHNA and YSLEER. The CDR3: CASSLQQGASYEQYF. The CDR3 DNA reads TGCGCCAGCAGCCTCCAACAGGGGGCTTCCTACGAGCAGTACTTC.

The V call is TRBV7-3, the J call TRBJ1-2; 10 positions match TRBD1. With 5 bases clipped from V and 8 bases from J, the junction kept 5 bases outside the gene matches. This CDR3 has 13 residues. The germline V gene has CDR1 SGHTA and CDR2 FQGTGA. The CDR3 DNA reads as TGTGCCAGCAGCAGGGACAGGGGAGGAGGCTACACCTTC. It yields the protein CASSRDRGGGYTF. Variable domain in full (rest from reference TRBV7-3 and TRBJ1-2): GAGVSQTPSNKVTEKGKYVELRCDPISGHTALYWYRQSLGQGPEFLIYFQGTGAADDSGLPNDRFFAVRPEGSVSTLKIQRTERGDSAVYLCASSRDRGGGYTFGSGTRLTVV.

This chain uses TRBV4-3 with TRBJ1-1; D possibly corresponds to TRBD1 (5 bases). V was pared by 4 bases and J by 0 bases, with 9 bases between. Per the germline V gene, CDR1 is LGHNA and CDR2 is YSLEER. CDR3 length equals 14 residues. The CDR3 loop is CASSRNRLNTEAFF. The DNA of the CDR3 is TGCGCCAGCAGCCGGAACAGGCTGAACACTGAAGCTTTCTTT.

A word on this clone: The junction differs from germline at one of its ends, possibly a read error. The V and J genes are TRBV9 and TRBJ2-1; TRBD2 matches 8 bases. The CDR3 runs 13 residues. From germline, CDR1 is SGDLS and CDR2 YYNGEE. The DNA for the CDR3 is TGTGCCAGCAGCACCAACCGAGCGGGAGAGCCCCTCTTC. Amino acids: CASSTNRAGEPLF.

This clone was counted once. The chain links TRBV19 to TRBJ1-5; possibly TRBD1 for D (6 bases). The CDR3 runs 14 residues. Germline V gene sequence: CDR1 LNHDA, CDR2 SQIVND (reference sequence). The V and J ends lost 6 bases and 4 bases respectively, with 13 bases between them. As DNA, the CDR3 is TGTGCCAGTAGGGGGACAATACCTAATCAGCCCCAGCATTTT. It is translated as CASRGTIPNQPQHF.

This clone is medium-sized. The gene calls are TRBV2 and TRBJ1-6, with 7 nucleotides matching TRBD1. The V and J ends lost 8 bases and 7 bases, in that order; junction bases with no gene match: 5. Germline CDR1 is SNHLY and CDR2 is FYNNEI. CDR3 length: 13 amino acids. The CDR3 DNA follows: TGTGCCAGCGGTGGACAGGTCAATTCACCCCTCCACTTT. This encodes CASGGQVNSPLHF.

V and J are TRBV2 and TRBJ1-5, with TRBD1 matching over 11 bases. CDR1 is SNHLY, CDR2 FYNNEI, per germline. The CDR3 runs to 15 residues. After removal of 5 bases from V and 4 bases from J, the junction contained 4 bases not matched to a gene. CDR3: CASSRTGGRNQPQHF. The CDR3 bases are TGTGCCAGCAGTAGGACAGGGGGCCGTAATCAGCCCCAGCATTTT. The full variable domain, rest sourced from reference TRBV2 and TRBJ1-5, is EPEVTQTPSHQVTQMGQEVILRCVPISNHLYFYWYRQILGQKVEFLVSFYNNEISEKSEIFDDQFSVERPDGSNFTLKIRSTKLEDSAMYFCASSRTGGRNQPQHFGDGTRLSIL.

The chain couples TRBV5-4 to TRBJ2-3; D is ambiguous. From germline, CDR1 is SGHNT and CDR2 YYREEE (reference sequence). Between the trimmed V and J ends, which lost 1 base and 4 bases, there was a span of 4 bases. The CDR3 runs to 12 residues. The CDR3 sequence: CASSLSSDTQYF. The CDR3 DNA is TGTGCCAGCAGCTTGTCTTCAGATACGCAGTATTTT.

This clone was found a few times. The rearrangement links TRBV2 to TRBJ2-1; 8 nucleotides line up with TRBD1. In germline, CDR1 is SNHLY, CDR2 FYNNEI. V was pared by 9 bases and J by 1 base, with 11 bases of the junction left unmatched. CDR3 length equals 16 residues. The CDR3 spells CARTRGQGGSYNEQFF. DNA of the CDR3: TGTGCCAGGACGAGAGGACAGGGTGGTTCCTACAATGAGCAGTTCTTC.

V and J are TRBV4-1 and TRBJ2-7; tentatively, D is TRBD1 (6 bases). V was cut by 0 bases and J by 7 bases, with 19 bases left in between. CDR1 is MGHRA and CDR2 is YSYEKL in the germline V gene. The CDR3 contains 16 residues. The CDR3 region has the DNA TGCGCCAGCAGCCAAGATCTAGGGGGAGCGGTGGGTGAGCAGTACTTC. Translated, it gives CASSQDLGGAVGEQYF.

The chain combines TRBV30 with TRBJ2-7; 7 nucleotides line up with TRBD1. CDR1 GTSNPN and CDR2 SVGIG come from the germline V gene (reference sequence). This CDR3 region has 14 residues. The V segment lost 0 bases and the J segment 5 bases; nucleotides outside the gene matches: 7. In nucleotides, the CDR3 is TGTGCCTGGAGTGTAGGGACAGTACCAAACGAGCAGTACTTC. It encodes CAWSVGTVPNEQYF.

Here the CDR3 reads CASSPPGVKGYGYTF. As DNA, the CDR3 is TGTGCCAGCAGCCCTCCAGGGGTAAAGGGCTATGGCTACACCTTC. V gene TRBV7-9 combines with J gene TRBJ1-2; TRBD1 might be the D (6 bases). The CDR3 is 15 residues long. In germline, CDR1 is SEHNR, CDR2 FQNEAQ (reference sequence). With 5 bases removed from V and 4 bases from J, the gap between germline ends came to 17 bases.

The V and J genes are TRBV7-8 and TRBJ2-5; 7 bases line up with TRBD2. Germline V gene sequence: CDR1 SGHVS, CDR2 FQNEAQ. This CDR3 contains 15 residues. The J segment lost 5 bases and the V segment lost 5 bases, leaving 11 bases of the junction unmatched. The CDR3 region is CASSRGGEGRETQYF. The DNA of the CDR3 is TGTGCCAGCAGCCGTGGGGGGGAAGGGAGGGAGACCCAGTACTTC.

The V call is TRBV7-9, the J call TRBJ2-2; 7 nucleotides match TRBD1. This CDR3 has 13 residues. CDR1 SEHNR and CDR2 FQNEAQ come from the germline V gene (reference sequence). V shed 8 bases, J shed 3 bases, and the junction held 3 bases outside the gene matches. CDR3 DNA: TGTGCCAGCCTCCAGGGGGACACCGGGGAGCTGTTTTTT. It specifies CASLQGDTGELFF.

In its sample, this clone was seen once. The chain recombines TRBV24-1 with TRBJ2-3, with D possibly being TRBD2 (5 bases). Between the trimmed V and J ends, which lost 6 bases and 9 bases, there was a span of 15 bases. Germline V gene sequence: CDR1 KGHDR, CDR2 SFDVKD. The CDR3 has 13 residues. In DNA, the CDR3 is TGTGCCACCAGTTGGTCAGTGGGAGAAACGCAGTATTTT. Translating gives CATSWSVGETQYF.

The rearrangement uses TRBV2 and TRBJ2-7; perhaps TRBD2 as D (6 bases). With 4 bases removed from V and 4 bases from J, the gap between germline ends came to 8 bases. The CDR3 totals 12 residues. Germline V lookup: CDR1 SNHLY, CDR2 FYNNEI. The CDR3 protein is CASSGGDYEQYF. The CDR3 region has the DNA TGTGCCAGCAGTGGGGGGGATTACGAGCAGTACTTC.

The chain couples TRBV19 to TRBJ2-7, with 9 positions matching TRBD2. J was trimmed by 2 bases and V by 4 bases; bases with no gene match: 6. The CDR3 covers 15 residues. Per the germline V gene, CDR1 is LNHDA and CDR2 is SQIVND (reference sequence). For the CDR3, the DNA is TGTGCCAGTAGTACGGGACTAGCTGTACCCTACGAGCAGTACTTC. As protein: CASSTGLAVPYEQYF. Together with reference TRBV19 and TRBJ2-7, the CDR3 gives the full variable domain: DGGITQSPKYLFRKEGQNVTLSCEQNLNHDAMYWYRQDPGQGLRLIYYSQIVNDFQKGDIAEGYSVSREKKESFPLTVTSAQKNPTAFYLCASSTGLAVPYEQYFGPGTRLTVT.

Details on this clone: This same CDR3 is encoded by further DNA sequences in the sample. The V gene is TRBV2, the J gene TRBJ2-7; maybe TRBD1 (5 bases). Germline CDR1 reads SNHLY; CDR2 reads FYNNEI. Deletions cut 4 bases from V and 4 bases from J, with 5 bases between. This CDR3 spans 11 amino acids. The CDR3 DNA sequence: TGTGCCAGCAGTGGACAGTACGAGCAGTACTTC. This encodes CASSGQYEQYF.

This chain uses TRBV10-3 with TRBJ2-1; tentative D call: TRBD2 (6 bases). The length of the CDR3 is 15 residues. V was cut by 2 bases and J by 2 bases, with 10 bases left in between. Germline V CDR1 and CDR2: ENHRY, SYGVKD. CDR3 nucleotide sequence: TGTGCCATCAGTGAGGGAGGGCGGGCCTACAATGAGCAGTTCTTC. It encodes CAISEGGRAYNEQFF.

This clone was counted only a few times. The chain links TRBV19 to TRBJ1-5, with TRBD1 matching over 8 bases. CDR1 and CDR2 (germline): LNHDA, SQIVND (reference sequence). The length of the CDR3 is 15 residues. After removal of 5 bases from V and 6 bases from J, the junction contained 9 bases not matched to a gene. CDR3 in DNA: TGTGCCAGTAGTTCCCGGACAGGGACGGGTCAGCCCCAGCATTTT. It specifies CASSSRTGTGQPQHF.

Only a few counts were recorded for this clone. V gene TRBV24-1 combines with J gene TRBJ2-3; D is possibly TRBD2 (6 bases). CDR3 length: 17 amino acids. The V and J ends lost 4 bases and 3 bases respectively, with 19 bases between them. The germline V gene encodes CDR1 KGHDR and CDR2 SFDVKD. This CDR3 is CATSEGGRGRGTDTQYF. Written as DNA, the CDR3 is TGTGCCACCAGTGAGGGGGGTCGGGGGAGAGGGACAGATACGCAGTATTTT.

The chain links TRBV10-1 to TRBJ2-7; D is unresolved. V was shortened by 3 bases and J by 1 base, with 7 bases between the two germline ends. There are 13 residues in the CDR3. Germline assignment: CDR1 WNHNN and CDR2 SYGVQD (reference sequence). CDR3 protein: CASSDTTSYEQYF. CDR3 in DNA: TGCGCCAGCAGTGATACTACATCCTACGAGCAGTACTTC.

J is TRBJ2-1 and V is TRBV10-3, with TRBD2 as a possible D gene (6 bases). From germline, CDR1 is ENHRY and CDR2 SYGVKD. Trimming cost V 10 bases and J 4 bases, with 14 bases left between them. CDR3 length: 13 amino acids. As DNA, the CDR3 is TGTGCCACGAGGGACTTAAAATACAATGAGCAGTTCTTC. Protein product: CATRDLKYNEQFF.

The chain couples TRBV30 to TRBJ1-2; tentative D call: TRBD1 (5 bases). Per the germline V gene, CDR1 is GTSNPN and CDR2 is SVGIG (reference sequence). The CDR3 loop spans 13 amino acids. V was trimmed by 1 base and J by 4 bases, leaving 10 bases between them. In nucleotides, the CDR3 is TGTGCCTGGAGTGGGGGGGAGAGCTATGGCTACACCTTC. This codes for CAWSGGESYGYTF.

Remarks on this clone: A junction end diverges from the germline sequence, so it may reflect a read error. The chain recombines TRBV5-6 with TRBJ2-3; TRBD2 agrees at 9 bases. The V gene's germline CDR1 is SGHDT and CDR2 YYEEEE. This CDR3 contains 17 residues. CDR3 in amino acids: CASSLGIGGTSIDTQYF. The CDR3 region has the DNA TGTGCCAGCAGCTTGGGAATCGGAGGGACTAGCATAGATACGCAGTATTTT. The whole variable domain, filled in from reference TRBV5-6 and TRBJ2-3, reads DAGVTQSPTHLIKTRGQQVTLRCSPKSGHDTVSWYQQALGQGPQFIFQYYEEEERQRGNFPDRFSGHQFPNYSSELNVNALLLGDSALYLCASSLGIGGTSIDTQYFGPGTRLTVL.

This chain links TRBV6-1 with TRBJ2-1, with 11 bases matching TRBD2. The germline V gene has CDR1 MNHNS and CDR2 SASEGT. The CDR3 loop spans 12 amino acids. J was trimmed by 14 bases and V by 3 bases; bases with no gene match: 3. In nucleotides, the CDR3 is TGTGCCAGCAGTGACACTAGCGGGAGTAAGTTCTTC. Amino acid sequence: CASSDTSGSKFF.

This rearrangement joins TRBV9 to TRBJ2-2; 9 bases fit TRBD2. Losses at the gene ends were 3 bases for V and 3 bases for J; bases not matched to a gene: 6. The CDR3 length is 16 residues. Germline V gene sequence: CDR1 SGDLS, CDR2 YYNGEE. The CDR3 loop is CASSGGLARDTGELFF. CDR3 bases: TGTGCCAGCAGCGGAGGACTAGCGCGAGACACCGGGGAGCTGTTTTTT.

This sequence joins TRBV6-6 and TRBJ2-1; tentatively, D is TRBD1 (6 bases). Germline assignment: CDR1 MNHNY and CDR2 SVGAGI (reference sequence). The CDR3 is made up of 11 amino acids. Trimming removed 6 bases at V and 8 bases at J, with 8 bases between. The CDR3 sequence: CASRNRDEQFF. The CDR3 coding sequence is TGTGCCAGCAGGAACAGGGATGAGCAGTTCTTC.

V usage is TRBV7-8 and J usage is TRBJ1-1; no clear D gene. This CDR3 region has 15 residues. V lost 2 bases and J lost 0, with 10 bases in between. The germline V gene has CDR1 SGHVS and CDR2 FQNEAQ. In DNA form, the CDR3 reads TGTGCCAGCAGCTTAAGGAGGGATTTGAACACTGAAGCTTTCTTT. Its translation is CASSLRRDLNTEAFF.

The gene calls are TRBV4-2 and TRBJ2-3; TRBD1 matches at 9 bases. Trimming removed 2 bases from V and 6 bases from J; junction bases left unmatched: 6. CDR1 is LGHNA and CDR2 is YNFKEQ in the germline V gene. The length of the CDR3 is 15 residues. The CDR3 nucleotides read TGTGCCAGCAGCCAATCTACAGGGGGCGGGGATACGCAGTATTTT. Its translation is CASSQSTGGGDTQYF.

This chain connects TRBV27 to TRBJ1-5, with D possibly TRBD1 on 5 matching bases. Trimming stripped 2 bases from V and 6 bases from J, with 14 bases between. Germline V gene lookup returns CDR1 MNHEY and CDR2 SMNVEV (reference sequence). This CDR3 has 15 residues. CDR3: CASSLIGERGQPQHF. In DNA form, the CDR3 reads TGTGCCAGCAGTTTAATAGGGGAAAGGGGTCAGCCCCAGCATTTT.